Listed below are T cell receptor beta chains from one sample, sequenced in a study of OX40 agonist ivuxolimab in advanced cancers. TCRdb's table, derived via immunoSEQ multiplex PCR, lists solely in-frame clones and lacks some. The sample lists 55,000 to 70,000 clones, around four fifths occurring once. The sequenced sample was CD4+ or CD8+ T cells sorted from blood, obtained in a trial of the OX40 agonist ivuxolimab. The receptors originated from an adult with an advanced solid tumor such as melanoma, head and neck, liver or kidney cancer. CDR3s include the opening cysteine and the closing phenylalanine or tryptophan. Size values are once, few and many counts, or a class for expanded clones, and some rows have none.

clone size | V gene | CDR3 protein
once | TRBV30 | CAWSAWGLERDETQYF
once | TRBV6-5 | CASSQPLNRGKAFF
NA | TRBV7-7 | CASSLGLGIHEQYF
NA | TRBV7-2 | CASSLVIGRRNEQFF
few | TRBV6-5 | CASSRDSAYGYTF
NA | TRBV5-1 | CASSLEQGINEQYF
NA | TRBV23-1 | CASRLTAPAYYSNQPQHF
NA | TRBV11-2 | CASSSLILRHGYNEQFF
NA | TRBV4-1 | CASSQELYRVNQPQHF
NA | TRBV15 | CATGRSSGNTIYF
few | TRBV6-1 | CASSEWGGQGYNEQFF
NA | TRBV2 | CATSRTGQTQYF
NA | TRBV5-1 | CASSSFKDRAGEETQYF
few | TRBV14 | CASSPHNIGISNYEQYF
NA | TRBV28 | CASSLSRTEAFF
NA | TRBV28 | CASGRLAGYEQYF
NA | TRBV27 | CASRPGKGRNSGVGEYEQFF
NA | TRBV4-1 | CASSQVLSARTDTQYF
NA | TRBV19 | CASNTPEVGNQPQHF
once | TRBV11-2 | CASSLGGRRSGNTIYF
NA | TRBV14 | CASSYVKGAPQETQYF
NA | TRBV7-3 | CASSLSSGANVLTF
NA | TRBV5-1 | CASSNRQGHHEQYF
NA | TRBV5-1 | CASSSGDHPYEQYF
NA | TRBV15 | CATSRGTGGIQETQYF
once | TRBV6-1 | CASSLDFSYEQYF
NA | TRBV5-1 | CASSQGSGANVLTF
NA | TRBV15 | CATSIATGSETQYF
once | TRBV19 | CASSISGDGNTIYF
NA | TRBV28 | CASSFSRGGRNNEQFF
NA | TRBV7-8 | CASSPSSYEQYF
NA | TRBV7-2 | CASSSAGGPKYF
NA | TRBV7-9 | CASSPDPSGEQYF
NA | TRBV5-1 | CASTFSGGRDGYIF
NA | TRBV4-1 | CASSQVQLTGTQYF
NA | TRBV18 | CASSPEAGGSGNTIYF
once | TRBV11-1 | CASSLAHEQYF
NA | TRBV29-1 | CSVRTDTSGNTIYF
NA | TRBV28 | CASSLNVPGELFF
NA | TRBV21-1 | CASSKEGDSKNTEAFF
NA | TRBV11-3 | CASSLEGLATDTQYF
once | TRBV7-9 | CASSLGGVEQYF
NA | TRBV6-4 | CASSDRTEAFF
once | TRBV7-2 | CASSLDLAGGNNEQFF
once | TRBV7-2 | CASSPGISNTGELFF
NA | TRBV28 | CASSFLEKLFF